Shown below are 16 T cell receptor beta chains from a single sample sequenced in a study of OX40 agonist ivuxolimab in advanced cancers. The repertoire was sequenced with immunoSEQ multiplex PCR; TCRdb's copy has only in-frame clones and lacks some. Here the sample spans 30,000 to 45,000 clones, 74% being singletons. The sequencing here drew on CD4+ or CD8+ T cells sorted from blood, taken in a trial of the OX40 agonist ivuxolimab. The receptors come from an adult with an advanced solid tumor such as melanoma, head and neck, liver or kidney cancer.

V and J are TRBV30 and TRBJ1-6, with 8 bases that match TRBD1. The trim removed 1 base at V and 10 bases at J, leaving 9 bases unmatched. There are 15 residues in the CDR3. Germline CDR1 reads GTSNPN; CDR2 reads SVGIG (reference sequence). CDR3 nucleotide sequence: TGTGCCTGGAGTGCCGGACAGGGTATGGACTCACCCCTCCACTTT. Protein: CAWSAGQGMDSPLHF. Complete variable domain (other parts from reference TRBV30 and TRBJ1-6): SQTIHQWPATLVQPVGSPLSLECTVEGTSNPNLYWYRQAAGRGLQLLFYSVGIGQISSEVPQNLSASRPQDRQFILSSKKLLLSDSGFYLCAWSAGQGMDSPLHFGNGTRLTVT.

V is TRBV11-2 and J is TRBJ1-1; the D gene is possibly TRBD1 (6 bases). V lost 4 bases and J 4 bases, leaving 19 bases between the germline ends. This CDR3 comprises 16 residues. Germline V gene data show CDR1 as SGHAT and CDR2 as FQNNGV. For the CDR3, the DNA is TGTGCCAGCAGCTCTACAACTACAGGGATGGGCACTGAAGCTTTCTTT. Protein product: CASSSTTTGMGTEAFF.

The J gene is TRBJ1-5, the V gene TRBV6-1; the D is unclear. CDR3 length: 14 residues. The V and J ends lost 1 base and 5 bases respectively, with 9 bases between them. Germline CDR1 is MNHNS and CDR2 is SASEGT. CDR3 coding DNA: TGTGCCAGCAGTGAAGAGAGAGGTTATCAGCCCCAGCATTTT. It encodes CASSEERGYQPQHF.

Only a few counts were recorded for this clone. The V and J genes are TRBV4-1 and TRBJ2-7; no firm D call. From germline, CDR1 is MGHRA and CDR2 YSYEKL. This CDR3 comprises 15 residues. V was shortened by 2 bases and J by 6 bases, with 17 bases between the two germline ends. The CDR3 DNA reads TGCGCCAGCAGCCAATCTTCTATTGGCGCTGCCGAGCAGTACTTC. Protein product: CASSQSSIGAAEQYF.

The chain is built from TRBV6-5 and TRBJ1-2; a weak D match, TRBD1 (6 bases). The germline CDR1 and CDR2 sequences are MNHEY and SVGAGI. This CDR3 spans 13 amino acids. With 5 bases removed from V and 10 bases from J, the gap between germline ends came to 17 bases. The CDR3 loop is CASSREPGHIYTF. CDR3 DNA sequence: TGTGCCAGCAGTAGAGAACCGGGACACATCTACACCTTC.

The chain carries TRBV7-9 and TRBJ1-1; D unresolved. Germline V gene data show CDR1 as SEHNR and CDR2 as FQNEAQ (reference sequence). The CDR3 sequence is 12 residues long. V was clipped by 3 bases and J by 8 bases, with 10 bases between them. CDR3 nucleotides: TGTGCCAGCAGCTTGGAGATCATAGAAGCTTTCTTT. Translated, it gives CASSLEIIEAFF.

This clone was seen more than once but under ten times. In nucleotides, the CDR3 is TGTGCCAGCAGTCCCCGGGGACCCGCCTATGGCTACACCTTC. Amino acid sequence: CASSPRGPAYGYTF. The chain links TRBV27 to TRBJ1-2, with D maybe TRBD1 (5 bases). Germline CDR1 and CDR2: MNHEY and SMNVEV (reference sequence). V shed 5 bases and J shed 4 bases, with 14 bases lying between them. The CDR3 is 14 residues long.

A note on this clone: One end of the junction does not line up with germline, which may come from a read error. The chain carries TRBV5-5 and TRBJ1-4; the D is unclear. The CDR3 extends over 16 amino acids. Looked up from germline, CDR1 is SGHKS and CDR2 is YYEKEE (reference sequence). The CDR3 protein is CASSLDLSGTYEKLFF. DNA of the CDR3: TGTGCCAGCAGCTTGGATCTTTCGGGAACTTATGAAAAACTGTTTTTT. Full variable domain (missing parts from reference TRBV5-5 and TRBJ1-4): DAGVTQSPTHLIKTRGQQVTLRCSPISGHKSVSWYQQVLGQGPQFIFQYYEKEERGRGNFPDRFSARQFPNYSSELNVNALLLGDSALYLCASSLDLSGTYEKLFFGSGTQLSVL.

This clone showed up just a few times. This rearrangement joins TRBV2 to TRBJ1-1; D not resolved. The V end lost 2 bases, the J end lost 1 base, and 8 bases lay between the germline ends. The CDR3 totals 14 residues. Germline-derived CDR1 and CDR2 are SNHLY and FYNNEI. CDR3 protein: CASSETRQNTEAFF. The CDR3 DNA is TGTGCCAGCAGTGAAACCCGACAGAACACTGAAGCTTTCTTT.

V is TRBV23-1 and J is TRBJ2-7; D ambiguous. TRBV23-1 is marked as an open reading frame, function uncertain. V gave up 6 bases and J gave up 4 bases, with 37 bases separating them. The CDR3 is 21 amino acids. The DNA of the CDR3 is TGCGCCAGCAGCCTAGGATTTTTTGGGCGTTGGCCATCCCGAGAAGAATACGAGCAGTACGTC. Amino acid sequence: CASSLGFFGRWPSREEYEQYV.

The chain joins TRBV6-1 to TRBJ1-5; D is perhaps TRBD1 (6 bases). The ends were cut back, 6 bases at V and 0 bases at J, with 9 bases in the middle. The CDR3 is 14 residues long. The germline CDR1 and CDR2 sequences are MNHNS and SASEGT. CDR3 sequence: CASRDRASNQPQHF. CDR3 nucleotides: TGTGCCAGCAGGGACAGAGCTAGCAATCAGCCCCAGCATTTT.

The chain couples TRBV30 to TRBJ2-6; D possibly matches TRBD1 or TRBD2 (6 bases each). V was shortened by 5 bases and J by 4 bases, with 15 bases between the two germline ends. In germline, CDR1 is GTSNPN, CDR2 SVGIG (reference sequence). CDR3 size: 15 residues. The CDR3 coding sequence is TGTGCCTGGGGCCACGGGGGCATGGGGGCCAACGTCCTGACTTTC. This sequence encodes CAWGHGGMGANVLTF.

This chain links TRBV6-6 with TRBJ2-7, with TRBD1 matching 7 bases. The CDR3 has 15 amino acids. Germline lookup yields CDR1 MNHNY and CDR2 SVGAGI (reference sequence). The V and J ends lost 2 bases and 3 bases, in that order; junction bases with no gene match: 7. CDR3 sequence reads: CASSYPGTAYYEQYF. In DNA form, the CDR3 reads TGTGCCAGCAGTTACCCCGGGACAGCCTACTACGAGCAGTACTTC.

CDR3 protein: CASSVGLAGGETQYF. The CDR3 region has the DNA TGTGCCAGCAGCGTAGGACTAGCGGGGGGAGAGACCCAGTACTTC. The chain links TRBV9 to TRBJ2-5; 13 bases are shared with TRBD2. Germline-derived CDR1 and CDR2 are SGDLS and YYNGEE. V gave up 0 bases and J gave up 4 bases; unmatched junction bases: 0. This CDR3 has 15 residues.

The chain's CDR3 is CAIREQSNQPQHF. DNA for the CDR3: TGTGCCATCAGAGAGCAGAGCAATCAGCCCCAGCATTTT. The genes are TRBV10-3 and TRBJ1-5; D gene unclear. The V end was cut by 6 bases, the J end by 1 base, with 7 bases between. The CDR3 has 13 residues. The germline V gene has CDR1 ENHRY and CDR2 SYGVKD.

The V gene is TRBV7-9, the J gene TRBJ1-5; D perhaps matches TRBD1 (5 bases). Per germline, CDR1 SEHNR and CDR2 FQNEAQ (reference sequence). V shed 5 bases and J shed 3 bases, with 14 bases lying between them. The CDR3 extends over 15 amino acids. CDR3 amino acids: CASSTGTTDNQPQHF. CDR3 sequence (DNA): TGTGCCAGCAGCACCGGGACCACAGACAATCAGCCCCAGCATTTT.